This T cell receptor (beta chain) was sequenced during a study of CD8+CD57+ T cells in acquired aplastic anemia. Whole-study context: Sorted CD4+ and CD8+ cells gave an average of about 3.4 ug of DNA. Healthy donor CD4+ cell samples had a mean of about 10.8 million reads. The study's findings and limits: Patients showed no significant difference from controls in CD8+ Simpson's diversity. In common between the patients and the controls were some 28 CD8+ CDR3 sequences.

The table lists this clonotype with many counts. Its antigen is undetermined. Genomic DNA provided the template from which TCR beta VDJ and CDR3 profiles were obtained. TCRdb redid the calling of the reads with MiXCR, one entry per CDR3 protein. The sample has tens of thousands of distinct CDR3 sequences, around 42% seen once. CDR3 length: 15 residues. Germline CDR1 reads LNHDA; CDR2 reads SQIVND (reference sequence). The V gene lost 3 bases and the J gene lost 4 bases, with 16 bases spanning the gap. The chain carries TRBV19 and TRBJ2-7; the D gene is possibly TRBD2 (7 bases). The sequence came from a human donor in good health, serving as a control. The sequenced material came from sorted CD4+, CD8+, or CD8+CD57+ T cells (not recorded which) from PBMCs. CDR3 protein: CASSIFEGGEYEQYF. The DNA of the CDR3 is TGTGCCAGTAGTATTTTCGAAGGGGGGGAGTACGAGCAGTACTTC.